One TCR beta chain is described in this entry. TCRdb processed the 5' RACE reads anew with MiXCR; each CDR3 protein has one entry. Of 420,000 or so distinct CDR3 sequences in the sample, roughly 20% were seen once. The data were taken from a study of identical twins. Germline V CDR1 and CDR2: SGDLS, YYNGEE. The CDR3 totals 16 residues. J lost 2 bases, V lost 2 bases, and 8 bases had no gene match. The sequenced material came from naive T cells sorted from blood. The receptor was isolated from a man aged 45 to 65 in good health. The chain employs TRBV9 and TRBJ2-5, with 8 bases matching TRBD1. In DNA, the CDR3 is TGTGCCAGCAGCGTCGCCGGACAGGGAACTCAAGAGACCCAGTACTTC. Its protein product is CASSVAGQGTQETQYF.